The rows below give T cell receptor beta chains drawn from one sample of a study of T cells in localized non-small cell lung cancer. Clones were sequenced by immunoSEQ multiplex PCR, and TCRdb holds only the in-frame ones, with some missing. The table lists 20,000 to 30,000 clones, roughly four fifths of them singletons, with more than 4.5% in the top ten. This sample comprised PBMCs, obtained before any cancer treatment. The receptors stem from a man between 35 and 75 years old with stage II lung adenocarcinoma. CDR3s include the opening cysteine and the closing phenylalanine or tryptophan. The D gene is left open where the match is weak. Expanded clones get a size class; other rows say once, few or many, or leave the size out.

v_call	j_call	d_call	clone_size	cdr3_nt	cdr3_aa
TRBV6-1	TRBJ1-1	-	-	TGTGCCAGCAGTGAGGGATGGACTGAAGCTTTCTTT	CASSEGWTEAFF
TRBV28	TRBJ1-1	-	once	TGTGCCAGCAGAGCGGACACTGAAGCTTTCTTT	CASRADTEAFF
TRBV7-6	TRBJ2-5	TRBD1	-	TGTGCCAGCAGCTTAGCGACAGGGAAAGAGACCCAGTACTTC	CASSLATGKETQYF
TRBV5-1	TRBJ2-5	-	-	TGCGCCAGCAGCTGGGGGGGCGTACAAGAGACCCAGTACTTC	CASSWGGVQETQYF
TRBV18	TRBJ2-6	-	-	TGTGCCAGCTCAGCAGGGGCGGAACGGGGGTCCGGGGCCAACGTCCTGACTTTC	CASSAGAERGSGANVLTF
TRBV25-1	TRBJ2-7	TRBD1	-	TGTGCCAGCAGGGGGGGGACAGGGTCTTCGTCAGAGCAGTACTTC	CASRGGTGSSSEQYF
TRBV19	TRBJ1-5	-	-	TGTGCCAGTCGAAACGCCGGCACAGGGCGTCAGCCCCAGCATTTT	CASRNAGTGRQPQHF
TRBV4-2	TRBJ1-5	TRBD1	-	TGTGCCAGCAGCCTAGAACAGGGGGCAAGTCAGCCCCAGCATTTT	CASSLEQGASQPQHF
TRBV6-4	TRBJ2-1	-	-	TGTGCCAGCAGTGACTCGATGAAGCGGAGCTACAATGAGCAGTTCTTC	CASSDSMKRSYNEQFF
TRBV7-2	TRBJ2-3	-	-	TGTGCCAGCAGCTCTCAACTGCCTAGCACAGATACGCAGTATTTT	CASSSQLPSTDTQYF